These 18 T cell receptor beta chains were sequenced from one sample in a study of regulatory T cells in long-lasting Graves disease. CDR3 regions were amplified by Arm-PCR using iRepertoire HTBI primers to build TCR beta libraries. MiXCR, applied by TCRdb to the multiplex PCR reads, yields one record per CDR3 protein. The sample contains about 620,000 distinct CDR3 sequences, roughly 15% of which appear only once. Time point of the sample: newly diagnosed GD, antithyroid drugs for less than 3 months. Researchers made the TCR library from RNA that was extracted from PBMCs. Separately, the same data were catalogued under a study of T cells in Graves' hyperthyroidism and ophthalmopathy.

This sample comprised peripheral blood mononuclear cells (PBMCs), obtained at new diagnosis, from a patient treated with antithyroid drugs. Every receptor here comes from a woman in her thirties with Graves disease.

The rearrangement links TRBV3-1 to TRBJ2-7, with D uncertain. V shed 1 base and J shed 6 bases, with 7 bases lying between them. This CDR3 contains 12 residues. The germline gives CDR1 LGHDT, CDR2 YNNKEL (reference sequence). The CDR3 protein is CASSQAESEQYF. For the CDR3, the DNA is TGTGCCAGCAGCCAAGCAGAGAGCGAGCAGTACTTC.

This clonotype was found a few times. The chain joins TRBV7-9 to TRBJ1-5; 8 nucleotides line up with TRBD1. Germline V gives CDR1 SEHNR, CDR2 FQNEAQ (reference sequence). Trimming removed 6 bases from V and 4 bases from J; junction bases left unmatched: 14. The CDR3 loop spans 17 amino acids. The CDR3 protein is CASSRAGGKGRNQPQHF. The CDR3 DNA follows: TGTGCCAGCAGTAGGGCAGGGGGCAAGGGGAGGAATCAGCCCCAGCATTTT.

This clonotype was counted ten times or more. This sequence joins TRBV28 and TRBJ2-3, with no clear D. This CDR3 comprises 12 residues. V dropped 3 bases and J dropped 7 bases, with 8 bases sitting between them. CDR1 and CDR2 (germline): MDHEN, SYDVKM. The CDR3 nucleotides read TGTGCCAGCAGTTTGGACCGCCATACGCAGTATTTT. Protein: CASSLDRHTQYF.

This clonotype was seen ten or more times. The V gene is TRBV20-1, the J gene TRBJ1-4; 10 nucleotides agree with TRBD1. The junction had 7 bases not matched to a gene; V was cut back by 4 bases and J by 11 bases. The CDR3 is 13 amino acids. Germline CDR1 and CDR2: DFQATT and SNEGSKA (reference sequence). CDR3 DNA: TGCAGTGCTACTGGACAGGGGGTCGGCAAACTGTTTTTT. Translation gives CSATGQGVGKLFF.

This clonotype was seen just once. The V gene is TRBV6-1, the J gene TRBJ2-3, with TRBD2 identical over 8 bases. Germline lookup yields CDR1 MNHNS and CDR2 SASEGT. This CDR3 contains 15 residues. V dropped 8 bases and J dropped 1; count of bases not matched to a gene: 8. This CDR3 reads CASRWTSMGTDTQYF. DNA of the CDR3: TGTGCCAGCCGCTGGACTAGCATGGGCACAGATACGCAGTATTTT.

This clonotype occurred a few times. The chain couples TRBV29-1 to TRBJ2-7; possibly TRBD1 or TRBD2 for D (6 bases each). This CDR3 has 14 amino acids. Germline lookup yields CDR1 SQVTM and CDR2 ANQGSEA. V was cut by 4 bases and J by 4 bases, with 17 bases left in between. The CDR3 nucleotides read TGCAGCGTTGTCCCGGGGGCTGAGAGGTACGAGCAGTACTTC. Translated: CSVVPGAERYEQYF.

The chain couples TRBV19 to TRBJ1-1; D is ambiguous. In germline, CDR1 is LNHDA, CDR2 SQIVND (reference sequence). The CDR3 spans 13 residues. Trimming pared 3 bases from V and 7 bases from J, leaving 12 bases between. Here the CDR3 reads CASSMGRDGEAFF. Here the CDR3 DNA reads TGTGCCAGTAGTATGGGTAGAGACGGTGAAGCTTTCTTT.

This clonotype was seen at least ten times. The chain uses TRBV5-1 and TRBJ2-1, with TRBD2 matching 9 bases. V was clipped by 5 bases and J by 8 bases; unmatched bases: 8. The CDR3 contains 14 residues. Germline loops: CDR1 SGHRS, CDR2 YFSETQ. The CDR3 region is CASSGGRALDEQFF. The CDR3 DNA sequence: TGCGCCAGCAGTGGCGGGAGGGCCTTGGATGAGCAGTTCTTC. Using reference TRBV5-1 and TRBJ2-1 for the parts outside the CDR3, the full variable domain is KAGVTQTPRYLIKTRGQQVTLSCSPISGHRSVSWYQQTPGQGLQFLFEYFSETQRNKGNFPGRFSGRQFSNSRSEMNVSTLELGDSALYLCASSGGRALDEQFFGPGTRLTVL.

The CDR3 sequence is CASSSLLAGAIYEQYF. CDR3 nucleotide sequence: TGTGCCAGCAGCTCCCTACTAGCGGGAGCGATCTACGAGCAGTACTTC. This chain connects TRBV27 to TRBJ2-7; 11 bases agree with TRBD2. The germline V gene encodes CDR1 MNHEY and CDR2 SMNVEV (reference sequence). J was trimmed by 3 bases and V by 6 bases; bases with no gene match: 10. This CDR3 has 16 residues.

This clonotype was observed a handful of times. This chain connects TRBV24-1 to TRBJ2-2, with no clear D. V was shortened by 5 bases and J by 5 bases, with 11 bases between the two germline ends. CDR3 length: 14 amino acids. Germline-derived CDR1 and CDR2 are KGHDR and SFDVKD. The CDR3 DNA is TGTGCCACCAGTGCCCGTAGAAGAACCGGGGAGCTGTTTTTT. Encoded protein: CATSARRRTGELFF.

This sequence joins TRBV3-1 and TRBJ2-7; D gene unclear. The CDR3 covers 15 residues. Germline V gene sequence: CDR1 LGHDT, CDR2 YNNKEL (reference sequence). V lost 5 bases and J 3 bases, leaving 17 bases between the germline ends. The CDR3 DNA reads TGTGCCAGCAGCGGACGAACCCAAAACATCTACGAGCAGTACTTC. Protein: CASSGRTQNIYEQYF.

This clonotype was counted once. This chain links TRBV9 with TRBJ2-3; possible D gene TRBD1, 5 bases. V lost 2 bases to trimming and J lost 2 bases, with 12 bases between them. This CDR3 region has 15 residues. Per germline, CDR1 SGDLS and CDR2 YYNGEE. The CDR3 is CASSVKGRPTDTQYF. As DNA, the CDR3 is TGTGCCAGCAGCGTCAAGGGGCGCCCCACAGATACGCAGTATTTT.

This clonotype was counted a few times. The chain employs TRBV27 and TRBJ1-1; D uncertain. From germline, CDR1 is MNHEY and CDR2 SMNVEV (reference sequence). V shed 2 bases and J shed 4 bases, with 8 bases lying between them. The CDR3 has 13 amino acids. The CDR3 protein is CASSLGSGTEAFF. In DNA, the CDR3 is TGTGCCAGCAGTTTAGGTTCTGGCACTGAAGCTTTCTTT.

The table lists this clonotype with many counts. The rearrangement joins TRBV11-2 to TRBJ2-3, with TRBD1 matching over 7 bases. J gave up 6 bases and V 7 bases, and 1 base lay outside the gene matches. There are 11 residues in the CDR3. Germline V gene sequence: CDR1 SGHAT, CDR2 FQNNGV. CDR3 residues: CASNRGDTQYF. For the CDR3, the DNA is TGTGCCAGCAACAGGGGTGATACGCAGTATTTT.

The chain joins TRBV5-1 to TRBJ2-5; TRBD2 might be the D (6 bases). From germline, CDR1 is SGHRS and CDR2 YFSETQ. With 4 bases removed from V and 3 bases from J, the gap between germline ends came to 7 bases. The CDR3 totals 12 residues. The CDR3 is CASSEREETQYF. The DNA for the CDR3 is TGCGCCAGCAGCGAGCGGGAAGAGACCCAGTACTTC. The whole variable domain, filled in from reference TRBV5-1 and TRBJ2-5, reads KAGVTQTPRYLIKTRGQQVTLSCSPISGHRSVSWYQQTPGQGLQFLFEYFSETQRNKGNFPGRFSGRQFSNSRSEMNVSTLELGDSALYLCASSEREETQYFGPGTRLLVL.

The rearrangement uses TRBV14 and TRBJ2-7; D call uncertain. Germline CDR1 is SGHDN and CDR2 is FVKESK. Trimming left V 1 base short and J 6 bases short, with 25 bases between. CDR3 size: 18 residues. CDR3 amino acids: CASSQGGPTLLLLGEQYF. CDR3 nucleotide sequence: TGTGCCAGCAGCCAAGGGGGTCCCACTCTTCTCTTACTTGGCGAGCAGTACTTC.

The chain joins TRBV20-1 to TRBJ1-2, with 7 bases lining up with TRBD1. Looked up from germline, CDR1 is DFQATT and CDR2 is SNEGSKA (reference sequence). Germline trimming cut 2 bases from V and 7 bases from J; bases unmatched to any gene: 10. This CDR3 region has 14 residues. The CDR3 DNA reads TGCAGTGCTAGATCCTCGACAGGGTCGGGTGGCTACACCTTC. Amino acids: CSARSSTGSGGYTF.

This clonotype occurred many times. The chain recombines TRBV24-1 with TRBJ2-1; 7 positions match TRBD1. CDR1 and CDR2 from the germline V gene are KGHDR and SFDVKD. The CDR3 spans 15 residues. J lost 3 bases, V lost 5 bases, and 6 bases had no gene match. This chain's CDR3 is CATSGAQGVYNEQFF. DNA for the CDR3: TGTGCCACCAGTGGTGCCCAGGGGGTCTACAATGAGCAGTTCTTC.